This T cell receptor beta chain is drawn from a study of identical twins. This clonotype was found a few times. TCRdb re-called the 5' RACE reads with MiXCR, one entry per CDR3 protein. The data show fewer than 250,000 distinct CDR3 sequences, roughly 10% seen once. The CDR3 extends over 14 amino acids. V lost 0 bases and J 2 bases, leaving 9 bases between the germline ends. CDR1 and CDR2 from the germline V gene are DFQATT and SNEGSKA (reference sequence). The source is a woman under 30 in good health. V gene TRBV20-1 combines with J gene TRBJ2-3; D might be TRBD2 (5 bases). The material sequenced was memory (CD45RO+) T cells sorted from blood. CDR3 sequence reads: CSARDSEITDTQYF. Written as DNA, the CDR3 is TGCAGTGCTAGAGATAGCGAGATCACAGATACGCAGTATTTT.